Listed below are T cell receptor beta chains from one sample, sequenced in a study of T cells after yellow fever vaccination. TCRdb reprocessed the 5' RACE reads via MiXCR and lists one record per CDR3 protein. The sample records around 310,000 distinct CDR3 sequences, approximately 4.5% being singletons. The sample was PBMCs, taken 15 days after the yellow fever booster vaccination. These receptors were taken from a man between 18 and 29 years old who received the YFV17D yellow fever vaccine. Each CDR3 is given without its conserved first and last residue. The size of a clone is reported for some rows only, either as once, few or many, or as a class for expanded clones.

J gene: TRBJ1-1
clone size: many
V gene: TRBV9
CDR3 protein: ASSSGGGTEAF

J gene: TRBJ2-1
clone size: .
V gene: TRBV9
CDR3 protein: ASSNPSLAGAYNEQF

J gene: TRBJ1-1
clone size: .
V gene: TRBV20-1
CDR3 protein: SARPMNTEAF

J gene: TRBJ1-4
clone size: few
V gene: TRBV7-8
CDR3 protein: ASSSESGTPNEKLF

J gene: TRBJ2-6
clone size: once
V gene: TRBV7-2
CDR3 protein: ASSYGVVNVLT

J gene: TRBJ2-5
clone size: many
V gene: TRBV12-3/TRBV12-4
CDR3 protein: ASMTSGGQETQY

J gene: TRBJ2-1
clone size: few
V gene: TRBV12-3/TRBV12-4
CDR3 protein: ASSSGLSGGVNEQF

J gene: TRBJ2-1
clone size: many
V gene: TRBV7-2
CDR3 protein: ASSLSFGGLNEQF

J gene: TRBJ2-5
clone size: many
V gene: TRBV7-8
CDR3 protein: ASSLGSELAGLETQY

J gene: TRBJ1-1
clone size: .
V gene: TRBV20-1
CDR3 protein: SARLLGGGAAF

J gene: TRBJ1-1
clone size: .
V gene: TRBV5-1
CDR3 protein: ASGTGTEIMNTEAF

J gene: TRBJ1-5
clone size: .
V gene: TRBV7-4
CDR3 protein: ASSAYAGDDQPQH

J gene: TRBJ2-2
clone size: once
V gene: TRBV6-1
CDR3 protein: SSSRQGVNTGELF

J gene: TRBJ2-1
clone size: .
V gene: TRBV11-2
CDR3 protein: ASSSTGGQSHNEQF

J gene: TRBJ2-7
clone size: many
V gene: TRBV4-1
CDR3 protein: ASSQVTGPGYEQY

J gene: TRBJ1-5
clone size: few
V gene: TRBV6-2/TRBV6-3
CDR3 protein: ASRTDRAGRDGVSNQPQH

J gene: TRBJ1-2
clone size: many
V gene: TRBV20-1
CDR3 protein: SARQAYGYT

J gene: TRBJ1-3
clone size: .
V gene: TRBV5-1
CDR3 protein: ASSPLDRAFSGNTIY

J gene: TRBJ2-5
clone size: many
V gene: TRBV6-2/TRBV6-3
CDR3 protein: ASSQTRTHPY

J gene: TRBJ2-5
clone size: many
V gene: TRBV5-6
CDR3 protein: ASSGWPREETQY